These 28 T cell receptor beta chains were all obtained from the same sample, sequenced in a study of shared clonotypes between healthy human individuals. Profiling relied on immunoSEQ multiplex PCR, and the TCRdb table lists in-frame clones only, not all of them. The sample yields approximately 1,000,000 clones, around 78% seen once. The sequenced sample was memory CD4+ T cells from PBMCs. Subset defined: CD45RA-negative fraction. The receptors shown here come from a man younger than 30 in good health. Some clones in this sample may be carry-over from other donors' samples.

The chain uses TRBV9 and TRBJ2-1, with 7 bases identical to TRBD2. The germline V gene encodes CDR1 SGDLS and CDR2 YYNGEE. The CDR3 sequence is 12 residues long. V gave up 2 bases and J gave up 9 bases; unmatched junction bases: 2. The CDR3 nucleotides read TGTGCCAGCAGCGTTAGCGGGTTTGAGCAGTTCTTC. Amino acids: CASSVSGFEQFF.

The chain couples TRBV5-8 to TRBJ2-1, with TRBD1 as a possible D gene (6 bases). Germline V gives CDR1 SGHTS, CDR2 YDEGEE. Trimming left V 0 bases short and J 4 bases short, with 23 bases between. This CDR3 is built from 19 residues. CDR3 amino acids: CASSLVASRPGHRYNEQFF. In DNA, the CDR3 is TGTGCCAGCAGCTTGGTGGCCTCAAGACCGGGACACAGATACAATGAGCAGTTCTTC.

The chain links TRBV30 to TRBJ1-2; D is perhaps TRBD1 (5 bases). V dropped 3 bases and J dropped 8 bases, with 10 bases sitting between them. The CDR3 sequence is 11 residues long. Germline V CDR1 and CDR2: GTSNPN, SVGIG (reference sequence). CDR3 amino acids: CAWSRQGGYTF. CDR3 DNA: TGTGCCTGGAGCAGGCAGGGCGGCTACACCTTC.

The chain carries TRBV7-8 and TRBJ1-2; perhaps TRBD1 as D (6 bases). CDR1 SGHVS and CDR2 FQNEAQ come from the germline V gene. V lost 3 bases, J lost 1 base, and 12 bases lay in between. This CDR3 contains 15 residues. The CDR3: CASSLTGGNNYGYTF. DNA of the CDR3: TGTGCCAGCAGCTTGACAGGCGGGAATAACTATGGCTACACCTTC.

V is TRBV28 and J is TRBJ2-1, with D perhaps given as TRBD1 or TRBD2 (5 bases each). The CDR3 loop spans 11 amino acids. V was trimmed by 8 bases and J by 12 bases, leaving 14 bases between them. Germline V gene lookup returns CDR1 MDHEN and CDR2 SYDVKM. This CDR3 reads CASSLAGGQFF. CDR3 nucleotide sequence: TGTGCCAGCTCGCTCGCTGGGGGGCAGTTCTTC.

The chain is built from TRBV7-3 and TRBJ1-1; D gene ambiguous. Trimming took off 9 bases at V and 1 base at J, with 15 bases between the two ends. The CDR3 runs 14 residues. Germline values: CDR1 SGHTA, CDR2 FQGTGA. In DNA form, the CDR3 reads TGTGCCAGTAGACCTGTGCAGGCGAACACTGAAGCTTTCTTT. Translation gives CASRPVQANTEAFF.

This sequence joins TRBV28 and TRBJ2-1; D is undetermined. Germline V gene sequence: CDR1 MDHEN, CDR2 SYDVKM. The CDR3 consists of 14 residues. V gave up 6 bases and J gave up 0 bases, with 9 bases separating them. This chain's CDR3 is CASSYRRSYNEQFF. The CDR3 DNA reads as TGTGCCAGCAGCTACAGACGCTCCTACAATGAGCAGTTCTTC.

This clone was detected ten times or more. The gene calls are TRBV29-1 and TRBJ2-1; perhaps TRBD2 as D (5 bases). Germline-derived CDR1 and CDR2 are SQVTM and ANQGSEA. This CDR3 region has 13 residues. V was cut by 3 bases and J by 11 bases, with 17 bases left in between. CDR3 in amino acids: CSVDSTTRKKQFF. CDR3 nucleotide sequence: TGCAGCGTTGATTCGACTACTCGAAAGAAGCAGTTCTTC.

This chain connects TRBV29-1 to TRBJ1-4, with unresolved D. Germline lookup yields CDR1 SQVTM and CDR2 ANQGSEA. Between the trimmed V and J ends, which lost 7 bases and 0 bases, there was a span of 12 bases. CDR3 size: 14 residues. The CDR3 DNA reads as TGCAGCGCCCTGAAAGACGCAACTAATGAAAAACTGTTTTTT. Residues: CSALKDATNEKLFF. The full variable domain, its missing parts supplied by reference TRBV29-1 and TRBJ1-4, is SAVISQKPSRDICQRGTSLTIQCQVDSQVTMMFWYRQQPGQSLTLIATANQGSEATYESGFVIDKFPISRPNLTFSTLTVSNMSPEDSSIYLCSALKDATNEKLFFGSGTQLSVL.

The CDR3 DNA reads as TGTGCCAGCAGTTGGATCTCCTACGAGCAGTACTTC. Translation gives CASSWISYEQYF. The chain carries TRBV28 and TRBJ2-7, with unresolved D. CDR3 length equals 12 residues. Germline lookup yields CDR1 MDHEN and CDR2 SYDVKM. V shed 4 bases and J shed 0 bases, with 4 bases lying between them.

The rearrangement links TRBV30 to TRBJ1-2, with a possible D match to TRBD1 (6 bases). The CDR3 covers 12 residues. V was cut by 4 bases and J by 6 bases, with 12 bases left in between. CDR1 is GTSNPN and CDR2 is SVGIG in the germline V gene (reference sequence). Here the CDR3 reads CAWTQGGDGYTF. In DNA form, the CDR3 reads TGTGCCTGGACTCAAGGGGGTGATGGCTACACCTTC.

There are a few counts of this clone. The CDR3 here is CASSLAASASNYGYTF. The CDR3 DNA sequence: TGTGCCAGCAGCTTAGCAGCGTCAGCTAGTAACTATGGCTACACCTTC. The chain uses TRBV7-2 and TRBJ1-2; D gene unclear. Germline-derived CDR1 and CDR2 are SGHTA and FQGNSA. The CDR3 has 16 amino acids. V gave up 0 bases and J gave up 1 base, with 12 bases separating them.

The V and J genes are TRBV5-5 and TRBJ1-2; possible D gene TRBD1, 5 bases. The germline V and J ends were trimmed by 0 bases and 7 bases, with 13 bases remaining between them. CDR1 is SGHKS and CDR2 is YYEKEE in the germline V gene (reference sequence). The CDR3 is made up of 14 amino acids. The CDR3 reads CASSLEGRSAGYTF. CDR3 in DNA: TGTGCCAGCAGCTTGGAGGGGCGGTCGGCTGGCTACACCTTC.

The CDR3 DNA follows: TGTGCCAGCAGCCCTGCGGGGGCGAGGTCCAATGAGCAGTTCTTC. Translating it yields CASSPAGARSNEQFF. The chain carries TRBV28 and TRBJ2-1; D is possibly TRBD2 (7 bases). V lost 6 bases, J lost 6 bases, and 18 bases lay in between. CDR3 size: 15 residues. CDR1 MDHEN and CDR2 SYDVKM come from the germline V gene.

This CDR3 is CASSRIGNTEAFF. The DNA for the CDR3 is TGTGCCAGCAGCCGCATTGGGAACACTGAAGCTTTCTTT. V is TRBV7-3 and J is TRBJ1-1, with no clear D. This CDR3 has 13 amino acids. Trimming took off 5 bases at V and 1 base at J, with 8 bases between the two ends. Germline values: CDR1 SGHTA, CDR2 FQGTGA.

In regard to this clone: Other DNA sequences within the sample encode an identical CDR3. CDR3: CASSPGRSNYGYTF. The CDR3 DNA sequence: TGTGCCAGCAGCCCCGGACGGAGTAACTATGGCTACACCTTC. The J gene is TRBJ1-2, the V gene TRBV2; no firm D call. The CDR3 runs to 14 residues. The V and J ends lost 6 bases and 1 base respectively, with 12 bases between them. CDR1 and CDR2 from the germline V gene are SNHLY and FYNNEI.

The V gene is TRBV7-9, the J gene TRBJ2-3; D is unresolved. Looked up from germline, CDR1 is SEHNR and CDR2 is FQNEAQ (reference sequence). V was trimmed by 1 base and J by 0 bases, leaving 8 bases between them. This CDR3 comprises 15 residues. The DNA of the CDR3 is TGTGCCAGCAGCTTAGGCGTAACTAGCACAGATACGCAGTATTTT. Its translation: CASSLGVTSTDTQYF.

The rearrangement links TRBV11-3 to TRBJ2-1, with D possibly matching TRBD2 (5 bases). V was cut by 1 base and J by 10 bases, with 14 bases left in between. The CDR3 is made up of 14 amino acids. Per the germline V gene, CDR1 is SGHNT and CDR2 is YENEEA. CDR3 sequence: CASSLGPQRGEQFF. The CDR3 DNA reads TGTGCCAGCAGCTTAGGACCCCAACGGGGAGAGCAGTTCTTC.

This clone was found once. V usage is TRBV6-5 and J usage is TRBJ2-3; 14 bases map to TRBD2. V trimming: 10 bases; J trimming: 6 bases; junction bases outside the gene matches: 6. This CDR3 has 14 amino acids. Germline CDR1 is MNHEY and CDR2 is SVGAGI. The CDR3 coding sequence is TGTGCCACGGGACTAGCGGGAGTGGAGGATACGCAGTATTTT. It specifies CATGLAGVEDTQYF.

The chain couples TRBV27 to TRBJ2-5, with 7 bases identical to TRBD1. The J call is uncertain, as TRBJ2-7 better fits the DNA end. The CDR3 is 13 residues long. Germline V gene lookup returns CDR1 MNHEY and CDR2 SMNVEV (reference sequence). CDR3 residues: CASRRDSYYEQYF. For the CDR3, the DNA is TGTGCCAGCCGCCGGGACAGCTACTACGAGCAGTACTTC.

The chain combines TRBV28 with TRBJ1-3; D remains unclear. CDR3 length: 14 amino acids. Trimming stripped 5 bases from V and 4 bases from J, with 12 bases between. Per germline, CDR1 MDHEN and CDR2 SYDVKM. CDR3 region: CASSASWAGNTIYF. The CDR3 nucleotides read TGTGCCAGCAGTGCTTCTTGGGCGGGAAACACCATATATTTT.

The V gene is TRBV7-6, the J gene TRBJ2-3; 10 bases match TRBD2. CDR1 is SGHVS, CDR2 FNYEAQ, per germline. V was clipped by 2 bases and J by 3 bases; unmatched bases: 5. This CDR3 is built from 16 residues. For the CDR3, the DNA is TGTGCCAGCAGCTTATTGAGCGGGAGGGGGACAGATACGCAGTATTTT. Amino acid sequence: CASSLLSGRGTDTQYF.

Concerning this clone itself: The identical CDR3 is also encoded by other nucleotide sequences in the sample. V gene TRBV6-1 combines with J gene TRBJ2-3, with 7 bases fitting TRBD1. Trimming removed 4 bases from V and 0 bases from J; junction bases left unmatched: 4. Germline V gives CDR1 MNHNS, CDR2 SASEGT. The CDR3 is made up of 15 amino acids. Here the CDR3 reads CASSADRVSTDTQYF. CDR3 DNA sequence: TGTGCCAGCAGTGCAGACAGGGTCAGCACAGATACGCAGTATTTT.

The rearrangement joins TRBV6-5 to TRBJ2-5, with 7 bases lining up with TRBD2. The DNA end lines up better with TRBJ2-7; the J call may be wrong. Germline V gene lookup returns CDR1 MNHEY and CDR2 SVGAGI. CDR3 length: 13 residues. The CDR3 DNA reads TGTGCCAGCATCCCCGCCGGGAGGAACGAGCAGTACTTC. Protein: CASIPAGRNEQYF.

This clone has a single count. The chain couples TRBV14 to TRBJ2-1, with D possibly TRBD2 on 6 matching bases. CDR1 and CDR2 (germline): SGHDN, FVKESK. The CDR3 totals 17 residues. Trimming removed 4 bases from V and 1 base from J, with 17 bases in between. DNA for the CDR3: TGTGCCAGCAGCCTCCAAAAGAGAGCGGGTTCCTACAATGAGCAGTTCTTC. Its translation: CASSLQKRAGSYNEQFF.

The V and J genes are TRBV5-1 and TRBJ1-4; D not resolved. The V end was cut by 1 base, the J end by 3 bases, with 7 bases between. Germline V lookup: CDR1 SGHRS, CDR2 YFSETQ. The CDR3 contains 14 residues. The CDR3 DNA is TGCGCCAGCAGCTTGAATCCAGCTAATGAAAAACTGTTTTTT. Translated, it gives CASSLNPANEKLFF.

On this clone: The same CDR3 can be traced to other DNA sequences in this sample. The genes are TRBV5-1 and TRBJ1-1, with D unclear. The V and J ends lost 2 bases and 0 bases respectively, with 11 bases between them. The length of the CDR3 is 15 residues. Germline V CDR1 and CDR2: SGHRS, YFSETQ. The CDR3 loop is CASSLSSALNTEAFF. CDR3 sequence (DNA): TGCGCCAGCAGCTTATCCAGCGCCTTGAACACTGAAGCTTTCTTT.

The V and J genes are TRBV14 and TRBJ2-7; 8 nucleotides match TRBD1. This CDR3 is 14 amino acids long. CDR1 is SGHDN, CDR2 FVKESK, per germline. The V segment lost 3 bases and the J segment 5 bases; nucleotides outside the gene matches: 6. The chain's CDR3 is CASSQVTGVNEQYF. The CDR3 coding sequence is TGTGCCAGCAGCCAGGTGACAGGGGTAAACGAGCAGTACTTC.